This T cell receptor beta chain comes out of a study of shared clonotypes between healthy human individuals. Study as a whole: Each donor's CD8 memory used one plate, CD8 naive two, each CD4 subset three.

TCRdb's table, derived via immunoSEQ multiplex PCR, lists solely in-frame clones and lacks some. This sample has around 1.4 million clones, with less than 99% found just once. Findings of the study overall: Shared clonotypes across all four donors exceeded non-shared ones in generation probability.

The study drew its donors from healthy HIV-negative adults without recent acute infections or vaccinations. The CD4+ fraction was divided into a CD45RA+ naive subset and a CD45RA-negative memory subset. Worth noting for this clone: Its antigen is still unknown.

The V end lost 7 bases, the J end lost 1 base, and 14 bases lay between the germline ends. Germline values: CDR1 MNHNY, CDR2 SVGAGI (reference sequence). The CDR3 extends over 14 amino acids. The genes are TRBV6-6 and TRBJ2-7; the D is unclear. Sequencing was done on a sample of naive CD4+ T cells sorted from blood. Specified subset: CD45RA+ positively selected. This TCR derives from a man younger than 45 in good health. This CDR3 is CASTYRTDSYEQYF. The CDR3 DNA sequence: TGTGCCAGCACCTATCGGACGGATTCCTACGAGCAGTACTTC.